What follows describes a single T cell receptor beta chain. Its specificity is unknown. The sample comes from a study of type 1 regulatory T cells. Via MiXCR, TCRdb re-called the reads, giving one row per CDR3 protein. The sample shows more than 20,000 distinct CDR3 sequences, around 77% of them seen only once. This CDR3 is 14 amino acids long. Germline V gene lookup returns CDR1 SGHTA and CDR2 FQGNSA. Trimming left V 1 base short and J 5 bases short, with 10 bases between. This TCR came from a human donor in good health. The V and J genes are TRBV7-2 and TRBJ2-3; D possibly corresponds to TRBD1 (6 bases). Sequencing was done on a sample of cultured T cells, either the whole culture or a sorted T cell fraction (not recorded which). Subset noted: Tr1-enriched cell product generated in vitro against host alloantigens. The CDR3 protein is CASSLEGVRDTQYF. In DNA form, the CDR3 reads TGTGCCAGCAGCTTAGAGGGGGTGAGAGATACGCAGTATTTT.